The 15 T cell receptor beta chains reported below all come from one sample, sequenced in a study of blood T cell repertoires in COVID-19. Profiled with immunoSEQ multiplex PCR; TCRdb holds only in-frame clones, not every one. Among 250,000 to 300,000 clones, around nine tenths were seen once, and the ten largest hold approximately 4.3%. Specimen: peripheral blood. The receptors derive from a man in his forties with acute or convalescent COVID-19.

The gene calls are TRBV5-1 and TRBJ1-2, with 7 bases that match TRBD1. This CDR3 comprises 14 residues. In germline, CDR1 is SGHRS, CDR2 YFSETQ. With V trimmed by 3 bases and J by 6 bases, 8 bases remained unmatched. CDR3 region: CASSWTGPPDGYTF. The CDR3 bases are TGCGCCAGCAGCTGGACAGGCCCCCCGGATGGCTACACCTTC.

The count of this clone is one. This chain joins TRBV4-1 and TRBJ2-1; TRBD1 matches 9 bases. J was trimmed by 3 bases and V by 3 bases; bases with no gene match: 6. Germline V gene lookup returns CDR1 MGHRA and CDR2 YSYEKL. There are 16 residues in the CDR3. In DNA, the CDR3 is TGCGCCAGCAGCCACAGGGACAGGGATTTCTACAATGAGCAGTTCTTC. This gives the protein CASSHRDRDFYNEQFF.

The V call is TRBV6-5, the J call TRBJ1-4; the D gene is possibly TRBD1 (5 bases). With 6 bases removed from V and 7 bases from J, the gap between germline ends came to 12 bases. This CDR3 comprises 13 residues. The germline V gene encodes CDR1 MNHEY and CDR2 SVGAGI. The CDR3 protein is CASRKGLGEKLFF. The CDR3, as DNA: TGTGCCAGCAGGAAGGGGTTGGGTGAAAAACTGTTTTTT.

The V and J genes are TRBV7-2 and TRBJ1-1, with D possibly TRBD1 on 5 matching bases. The V gene lost 4 bases and the J gene lost 1 base, with 19 bases spanning the gap. This CDR3 is built from 17 residues. Germline CDR1 and CDR2: SGHTA and FQGNSA. CDR3 loop: CASSSSRTPFRNTEAFF. In DNA, the CDR3 is TGTGCCAGCAGCTCGTCGAGGACACCCTTTCGGAACACTGAAGCTTTCTTT.

This chain links TRBV7-2 with TRBJ1-1; D is undetermined. This CDR3 is 15 amino acids long. Deletions cut 5 bases from V and 5 bases from J, with 18 bases between. The germline V gene encodes CDR1 SGHTA and CDR2 FQGNSA. The CDR3 sequence is CASSPDPGLLTEAFF. The CDR3 DNA is TGTGCCAGCAGCCCAGACCCAGGTCTGTTGACTGAAGCTTTCTTT.

The chain carries TRBV6-6 and TRBJ1-6; no firm D call. This CDR3 is built from 14 residues. Germline loops: CDR1 MNHNY, CDR2 SVGAGI (reference sequence). The germline V and J ends were trimmed by 6 bases and 8 bases, with 14 bases remaining between them. The CDR3 DNA reads as TGTGCCAGCAGCCGAATTAAGCCCTATTCACCCCTCCACTTT. It yields the protein CASSRIKPYSPLHF.

This rearrangement joins TRBV10-3 to TRBJ1-4, with no clear D. The germline V gene has CDR1 ENHRY and CDR2 SYGVKD. V shed 3 bases and J shed 9 bases, with 14 bases lying between them. The CDR3 is made up of 14 amino acids. The DNA for the CDR3 is TGTGCCATCAGTGATGGGCAGGCCTGGCAAAAACTGTTTTTT. The encoded protein is CAISDGQAWQKLFF.

V gene TRBV6-6 combines with J gene TRBJ1-1; 9 bases map to TRBD1. This CDR3 region has 15 residues. Losses at the gene ends were 6 bases for V and 6 bases for J; bases not matched to a gene: 11. Per germline, CDR1 MNHNY and CDR2 SVGAGI (reference sequence). The CDR3 region is CASSRGGQGGSEAFF. DNA of the CDR3: TGTGCCAGCAGCCGGGGGGGACAGGGAGGATCTGAAGCTTTCTTT.

This rearrangement joins TRBV11-3 to TRBJ1-5; 8 bases agree with TRBD1. Germline CDR1 reads SGHNT; CDR2 reads YENEEA. The V and J ends lost 3 bases and 5 bases, in that order; junction bases with no gene match: 9. This CDR3 comprises 16 residues. CDR3 sequence reads: CASSLIPGTGDQPQHF. The CDR3 DNA sequence: TGTGCCAGCAGCTTGATACCCGGGACAGGCGATCAGCCCCAGCATTTT. The whole variable domain, remainder taken from reference TRBV11-3 and TRBJ1-5, is EAGVVQSPRYKIIEKKQPVAFWCNPISGHNTLYWYLQNLGQGPELLIRYENEEAVDDSQLPKDRFSAERLKGVDSTLKIQPAELGDSAVYLCASSLIPGTGDQPQHFGDGTRLSIL.

The rearrangement uses TRBV24-1 and TRBJ1-2; possible D gene TRBD1, 6 bases. There are 15 residues in the CDR3. CDR1 and CDR2 (germline): KGHDR, SFDVKD. Trimming left V 4 bases short and J 8 bases short, with 19 bases between. The CDR3 nucleotides read TGTGCCACCAGTGACCCGTCATACAGGGTAGGCGGCTACACCTTC. It codes for CATSDPSYRVGGYTF.

This clone was detected only a few times. The chain couples TRBV12-3 or TRBV12-4 to TRBJ1-2; no reliable D call. The CDR3 spans 13 residues. The V gene lost 3 bases and the J gene lost 8 bases, with 13 bases spanning the gap. The DNA for the CDR3 is TGTGCCAGCAGTTTTGGCGGGCTAGGGGGCTACACCTTC. Translated, it gives CASSFGGLGGYTF.

This clone occurred once. The chain uses TRBV19 and TRBJ1-5; D perhaps matches TRBD1 (5 bases). The germline V gene encodes CDR1 LNHDA and CDR2 SQIVND (reference sequence). The CDR3 sequence is 16 residues long. The V and J ends lost 5 bases and 1 base respectively, with 15 bases between them. The DNA for the CDR3 is TGTGCCAGTAGTGGCAGGGCCGTTTGGAGCAATCAGCCCCAGCATTTT. Its translation is CASSGRAVWSNQPQHF.

The table lists this clone with a few counts. The chain carries TRBV7-8 and TRBJ1-4, with 9 bases identical to TRBD1. The V segment lost 6 bases and the J segment 8 bases; nucleotides outside the gene matches: 4. CDR1 is SGHVS, CDR2 FQNEAQ, per germline. The CDR3 spans 13 residues. CDR3 DNA sequence: TGTGCCAGCAGTCGGGACAGGGCGGAAAAACTGTTTTTT. This encodes CASSRDRAEKLFF.

V gene TRBV5-6 combines with J gene TRBJ1-1, with no clear D. Germline CDR1 and CDR2: SGHDT and YYEEEE. With 0 bases removed from V and 4 bases from J, the gap between germline ends came to 13 bases. The CDR3 runs 15 residues. CDR3 nucleotides: TGTGCCAGCAGCTTGGTCACATTAATCCCCACTGAAGCTTTCTTT. As protein: CASSLVTLIPTEAFF. Full variable domain (remainder filled in from reference TRBV5-6 and TRBJ1-1): DAGVTQSPTHLIKTRGQQVTLRCSPKSGHDTVSWYQQALGQGPQFIFQYYEEEERQRGNFPDRFSGHQFPNYSSELNVNALLLGDSALYLCASSLVTLIPTEAFFGQGTRLTVV.

The chain couples TRBV7-6 to TRBJ2-7; the match to TRBD1 covers 7 bases. CDR1 is SGHVS, CDR2 FNYEAQ, per germline. CDR3 length: 15 amino acids. The V segment lost 5 bases and the J segment 0 bases; nucleotides outside the gene matches: 7. The CDR3 spells CASSRDSSLSYEQYF. DNA for the CDR3: TGTGCCAGCAGCCGGGACAGTTCTCTCTCCTACGAGCAGTACTTC.